Listed here are 18 T cell receptor beta chains from one sample, sequenced in a study of T cells in Graves' hyperthyroidism and ophthalmopathy. Amplified regions were TCR beta CDR3 sequences from RNA transcripts. During a first-round RT-PCR of the TCR CDR3, the HTBI primer set was used. From the multiplex PCR reads, TCRdb called clonotypes with MiXCR, one entry per CDR3 protein. The sample lists a few hundred thousand distinct CDR3 sequences, about half occurring once. Material: peripheral blood or thyroid tissue (not recorded which). The receptors come from a young woman with Graves' hyperthyroidism.

This clonotype was seen only a few times. The V and J genes are TRBV5-1 and TRBJ2-5, with D perhaps matching TRBD1 (5 bases). Per the germline V gene, CDR1 is SGHRS and CDR2 is YFSETQ. Trimming removed 0 bases from V and 5 bases from J, with 11 bases in between. This CDR3 has 14 amino acids. The CDR3 here is CASSLESGQETQYF. Here the CDR3 DNA reads TGCGCCAGCAGCTTGGAATCAGGGCAGGAGACCCAGTACTTC.

In the case of this clonotype: At one boundary the junction diverges from the germline segment, which might be a read error. The chain recombines TRBV6-5 with TRBJ2-7, with 10 bases identical to TRBD1. The J call may be wrong; the DNA end is better matched by TRBJ2-1. The germline CDR1 and CDR2 sequences are MNHEY and SVGAGI. CDR3 length: 15 residues. CDR3 nucleotide sequence: TGTGCCACCAGTGATTGGGGCGGGACAGGGGATGAGCAGTTCTTC. Amino acids: CATSDWGGTGDEQFF.

The genes are TRBV20-1 and TRBJ1-6; D is ambiguous. The V end lost 5 bases, the J end lost 8 bases, and 13 bases lay between the germline ends. Germline assignment: CDR1 DFQATT and CDR2 SNEGSKA (reference sequence). The CDR3 length is 13 residues. The CDR3 DNA sequence: TGCAGTGCTCCCCCCCCTACGGATTCACCCCTCCACTTT. Amino acids: CSAPPPTDSPLHF.

The chain joins TRBV10-3 to TRBJ1-2; no definite D call. Germline V gene lookup returns CDR1 ENHRY and CDR2 SYGVKD. Trimming pared 8 bases from V and 8 bases from J, leaving 18 bases between. This CDR3 has 13 amino acids. CDR3 residues: CAIAQASRGGYTF. CDR3 sequence (DNA): TGTGCCATCGCTCAGGCAAGCCGCGGGGGCTACACCTTC.

This clonotype has ten or more counts. This chain links TRBV4-1 with TRBJ2-7; 11 positions match TRBD1. Per the germline V gene, CDR1 is MGHRA and CDR2 is YSYEKL. The CDR3 has 16 residues. The V segment lost 0 bases and the J segment 0 bases; nucleotides outside the gene matches: 1. Here the CDR3 DNA reads TGCGCCAGCAGCCAAGAGGGACAGGGGGACTCCTACGAGCAGTACTTC. Its protein product is CASSQEGQGDSYEQYF.

On this clonotype: A much larger clone differs from this one at a single base, so this may be a read error. J is TRBJ2-7 and V is TRBV4-1, with D perhaps matching TRBD1 or TRBD2 (6 bases each). This CDR3 spans 16 amino acids. V was clipped by 0 bases and J by 2 bases, with 14 bases between them. Germline loops: CDR1 MGHRA, CDR2 YSYEKL. The CDR3: CASSQDVGGHPYEQYF. CDR3 DNA: TGCGCCAGCAGCCAAGATGTTGGGGGGCACCCCTACGAGCAGTACTTC.

This rearrangement joins TRBV19 to TRBJ2-1; 9 bases agree with TRBD2. With V trimmed by 9 bases and J by 6 bases, 9 bases remained unmatched. Germline V gene sequence: CDR1 LNHDA, CDR2 SQIVND (reference sequence). This CDR3 region has 14 residues. The CDR3 DNA follows: TGTGCCAGCCACTTTAGCGGGAGAGGCAATGAGCAGTTCTTC. It encodes CASHFSGRGNEQFF. The variable domain in full, with the rest retrieved from reference TRBV19 and TRBJ2-1, is DGGITQSPKYLFRKEGQNVTLSCEQNLNHDAMYWYRQDPGQGLRLIYYSQIVNDFQKGDIAEGYSVSREKKESFPLTVTSAQKNPTAFYLCASHFSGRGNEQFFGPGTRLTVL.

This clonotype was observed at least ten times. J is TRBJ1-1 and V is TRBV7-2; 7 bases are shared with TRBD1. The V and J ends lost 5 bases and 1 base, in that order; junction bases with no gene match: 7. The CDR3 totals 15 residues. CDR1 is SGHTA and CDR2 is FQGNSA in the germline V gene. CDR3 nucleotide sequence: TGTGCCAGCAGCCCACCGGGACAGAGGAACACTGAAGCTTTCTTT. Amino acids: CASSPPGQRNTEAFF.

J is TRBJ2-3 and V is TRBV10-3; 12 nucleotides line up with TRBD2. Germline-derived CDR1 and CDR2 are ENHRY and SYGVKD. The CDR3 extends over 14 amino acids. J gave up 7 bases and V 2 bases, and 1 base lay outside the gene matches. The CDR3 loop reads CAISEGLAGHTQYF. In DNA, the CDR3 is TGTGCCATCAGTGAGGGACTAGCGGGACATACGCAGTATTTT.

This clonotype was counted once. The chain joins TRBV20-1 to TRBJ2-7; tentative D call: TRBD2 (5 bases). V shed 5 bases and J shed 5 bases, with 22 bases lying between them. The V gene's germline CDR1 is DFQATT and CDR2 SNEGSKA (reference sequence). There are 15 residues in the CDR3. CDR3 DNA sequence: TGCAGTGCTTCTCCGTGTCTTCTTCCTAGCAACGAGCAGTACTTC. It codes for CSASPCLLPSNEQYF.

This clonotype appeared many times. The rearrangement uses TRBV3-1 and TRBJ1-2; no clear D. CDR1 is LGHDT, CDR2 YNNKEL, per germline (reference sequence). The CDR3 consists of 15 residues. The V end lost 0 bases, the J end lost 8 bases, and 16 bases lay between the germline ends. The CDR3 DNA reads as TGTGCCAGCAGCCAAGACCCAAAAAGAGAGCAGGGCTACACCTTC. Its translation: CASSQDPKREQGYTF.

Comment on this clonotype: It may be a read error: a sequence one base away is much more abundant. The CDR3 here is CASSQIRDPGEAQYF. In nucleotides, the CDR3 is TGCGCCAGCAGCCAAATCAGGGATCCCGGAGAGGCCCAGTACTTC. The rearrangement links TRBV4-1 to TRBJ2-5; D might be TRBD1 (5 bases). CDR3 length: 15 amino acids. Germline CDR1 and CDR2: MGHRA and YSYEKL.

This clonotype has just one count. The chain recombines TRBV7-6 with TRBJ1-6; 7 positions match TRBD1. The germline CDR1 and CDR2 sequences are SGHVS and FNYEAQ. The CDR3 loop spans 17 amino acids. V lost 6 bases, J lost 3 bases, and 11 bases stayed unmatched. The CDR3 region is CASSSVGTAVYNSPLHF. The CDR3 DNA is TGTGCCAGCAGTTCGGTCGGGACAGCAGTCTATAATTCACCCCTCCACTTT.

The sample holds many counts of this clonotype. CDR3 sequence reads: CASRTVHYGYTF. The CDR3 DNA reads as TGTGCCAGCAGAACAGTCCACTATGGCTACACCTTC. The chain recombines TRBV6-2 or TRBV6-3 with TRBJ1-2; D is undetermined. In germline, CDR1 is MNHEY, CDR2 SVGEGT. V was trimmed by 6 bases and J by 3 bases, leaving 8 bases between them. The CDR3 loop spans 12 amino acids.

In its sample, this clonotype was seen many times. The chain has TRBV4-3 and TRBJ1-1, with 8 bases aligning to TRBD1. This CDR3 contains 16 residues. CDR1 LGHNA and CDR2 YSLEER come from the germline V gene. J was trimmed by 5 bases and V by 0 bases; bases with no gene match: 8. The CDR3 loop reads CASSQDRAGGQTEAFF. The DNA for the CDR3 is TGCGCCAGCAGCCAAGATAGGGCAGGGGGCCAGACTGAAGCTTTCTTT.

This clonotype came up many times. The chain combines TRBV4-1 with TRBJ1-2; D is perhaps TRBD1 (6 bases). Germline CDR1 MGHRA, CDR2 YSYEKL. The V end was cut by 3 bases, the J end by 8 bases, with 16 bases between. The CDR3 is 14 residues long. DNA of the CDR3: TGCGCCAGCAGCCAGTGGACGGGGGCCCGGGGCTACACCTTC. It translates to CASSQWTGARGYTF.

This clonotype showed up many times. The chain combines TRBV29-1 with TRBJ1-2, with no clear D. The length of the CDR3 is 12 residues. Trimming removed 8 bases at V and 4 bases at J, with 14 bases between. Per germline, CDR1 SQVTM and CDR2 ANQGSEA. CDR3 sequence: CSSGREGYGYTF. CDR3 bases: TGCAGCTCCGGGCGGGAGGGCTATGGCTACACCTTC.

This clonotype was seen only once. At one of its ends the junction is not consistent with the germline gene, which may arise from a read error. The chain joins TRBV5-1 to TRBJ2-3; 8 nucleotides agree with TRBD2. The CDR3 spans 16 residues. The germline CDR1 and CDR2 sequences are SGHRS and YFSETQ. Here the CDR3 DNA reads TGTGCCAGCAGCCATAGGAAAGCGGGAGCGGTAGATACGCAGTATTTT. As protein: CASSHRKAGAVDTQYF. Supplemented by reference TRBV5-1 and TRBJ2-3, the full variable domain reads KAGVTQTPRYLIKTRGQQVTLSCSPISGHRSVSWYQQTPGQGLQFLFEYFSETQRNKGNFPGRFSGRQFSNSRSEMNVSTLELGDSALYLCASSHRKAGAVDTQYFGPGTRLTVL.